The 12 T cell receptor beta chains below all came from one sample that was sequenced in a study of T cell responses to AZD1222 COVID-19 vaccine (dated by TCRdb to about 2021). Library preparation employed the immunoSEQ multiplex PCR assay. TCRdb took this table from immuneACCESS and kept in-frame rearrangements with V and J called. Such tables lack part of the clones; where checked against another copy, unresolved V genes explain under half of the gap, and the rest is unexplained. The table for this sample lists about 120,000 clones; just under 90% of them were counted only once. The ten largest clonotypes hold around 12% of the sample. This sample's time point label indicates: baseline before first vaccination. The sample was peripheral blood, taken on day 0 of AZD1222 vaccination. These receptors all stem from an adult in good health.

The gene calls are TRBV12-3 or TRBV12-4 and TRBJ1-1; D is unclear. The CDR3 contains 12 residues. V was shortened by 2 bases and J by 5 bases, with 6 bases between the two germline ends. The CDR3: CASSLRQTEAFF. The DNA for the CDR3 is TGTGCCAGCAGTTTACGACAAACTGAAGCTTTCTTT.

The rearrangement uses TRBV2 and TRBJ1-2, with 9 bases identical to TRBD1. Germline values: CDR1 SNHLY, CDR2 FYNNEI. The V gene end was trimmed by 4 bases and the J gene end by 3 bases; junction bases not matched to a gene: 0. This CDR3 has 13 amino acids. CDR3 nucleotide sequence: TGTGCCAGCAGTGGGACAGGGGACTATGGCTACACCTTC. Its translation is CASSGTGDYGYTF. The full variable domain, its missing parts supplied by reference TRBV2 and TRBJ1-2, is EPEVTQTPSHQVTQMGQEVILRCVPISNHLYFYWYRQILGQKVEFLVSFYNNEISEKSEIFDDQFSVERPDGSNFTLKIRSTKLEDSAMYFCASSGTGDYGYTFGSGTRLTVV.

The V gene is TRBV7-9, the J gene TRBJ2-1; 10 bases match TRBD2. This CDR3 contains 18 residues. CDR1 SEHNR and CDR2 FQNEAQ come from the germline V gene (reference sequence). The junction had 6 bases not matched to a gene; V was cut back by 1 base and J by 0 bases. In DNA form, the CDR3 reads TGTGCCAGCAGCTTAGTCCCTAGCGGGAGAGGCTCCTACAATGAGCAGTTCTTC. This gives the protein CASSLVPSGRGSYNEQFF.

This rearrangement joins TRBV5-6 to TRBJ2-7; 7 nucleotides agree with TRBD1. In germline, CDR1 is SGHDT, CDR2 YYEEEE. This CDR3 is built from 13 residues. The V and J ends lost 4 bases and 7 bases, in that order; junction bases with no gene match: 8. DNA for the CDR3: TGTGCCAGCAGCGAGGACAGGCAAGGGGAGCAGTACTTC. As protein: CASSEDRQGEQYF.

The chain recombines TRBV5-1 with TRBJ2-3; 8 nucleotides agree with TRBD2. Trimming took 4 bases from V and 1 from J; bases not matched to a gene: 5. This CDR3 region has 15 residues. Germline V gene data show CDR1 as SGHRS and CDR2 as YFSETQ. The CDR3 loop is CASSRAGVGTDTQYF. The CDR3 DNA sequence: TGCGCCAGCAGCAGAGCGGGAGTTGGCACAGATACGCAGTATTTT. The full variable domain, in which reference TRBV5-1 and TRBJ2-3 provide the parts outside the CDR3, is KAGVTQTPRYLIKTRGQQVTLSCSPISGHRSVSWYQQTPGQGLQFLFEYFSETQRNKGNFPGRFSGRQFSNSRSEMNVSTLELGDSALYLCASSRAGVGTDTQYFGPGTRLTVL.

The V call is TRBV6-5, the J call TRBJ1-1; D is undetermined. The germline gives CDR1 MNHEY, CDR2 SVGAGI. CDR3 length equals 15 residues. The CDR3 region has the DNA TGTGCTACCACGGTCGCCCGCCATCTTAACACTGAAGCTTTCTTT. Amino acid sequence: CATTVARHLNTEAFF.

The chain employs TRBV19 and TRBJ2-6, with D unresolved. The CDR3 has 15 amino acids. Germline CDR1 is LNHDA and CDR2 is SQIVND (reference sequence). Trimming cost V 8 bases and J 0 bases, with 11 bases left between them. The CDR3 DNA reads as TGTGCCAGTCGAACAGTCGGCTCTGGGGCCAACGTCCTGACTTTC. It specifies CASRTVGSGANVLTF.

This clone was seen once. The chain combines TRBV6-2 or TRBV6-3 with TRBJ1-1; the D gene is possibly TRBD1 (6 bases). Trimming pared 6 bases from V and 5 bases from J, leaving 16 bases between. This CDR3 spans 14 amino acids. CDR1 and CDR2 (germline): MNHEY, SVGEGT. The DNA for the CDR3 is TGTGCCAGCAGCGACAGGTCCGGAGGAACTGAAGCTTTCTTT. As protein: CASSDRSGGTEAFF.

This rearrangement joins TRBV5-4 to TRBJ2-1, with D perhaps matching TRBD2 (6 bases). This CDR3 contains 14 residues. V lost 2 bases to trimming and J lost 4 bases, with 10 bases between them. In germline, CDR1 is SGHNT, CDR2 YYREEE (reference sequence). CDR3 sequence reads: CASSFRAGYNEQFF. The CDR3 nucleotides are TGTGCCAGCAGCTTTCGTGCGGGGTACAATGAGCAGTTCTTC.

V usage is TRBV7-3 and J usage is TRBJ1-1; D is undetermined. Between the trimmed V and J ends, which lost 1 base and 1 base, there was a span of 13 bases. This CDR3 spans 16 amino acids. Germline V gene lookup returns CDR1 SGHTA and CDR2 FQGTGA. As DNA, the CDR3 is TGTGCCAGCAGCTTAAACCCTTTCGGCGGGAACACTGAAGCTTTCTTT. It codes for CASSLNPFGGNTEAFF.

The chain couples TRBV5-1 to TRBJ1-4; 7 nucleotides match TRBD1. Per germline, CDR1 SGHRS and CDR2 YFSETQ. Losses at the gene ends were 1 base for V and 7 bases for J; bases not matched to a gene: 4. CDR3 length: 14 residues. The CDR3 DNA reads TGCGCCAGCAGCTTGAGGGGGCAAAGTGAAAAACTGTTTTTT. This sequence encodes CASSLRGQSEKLFF.

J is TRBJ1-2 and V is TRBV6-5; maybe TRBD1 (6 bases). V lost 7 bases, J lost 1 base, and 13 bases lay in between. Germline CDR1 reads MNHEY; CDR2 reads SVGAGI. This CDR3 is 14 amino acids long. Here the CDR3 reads CASTQGRDNYGYTF. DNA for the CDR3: TGTGCCAGCACGCAGGGGCGAGATAACTATGGCTACACCTTC.